This T cell receptor (beta chain) was observed in a study of blood T cell repertoires in COVID-19. The CDR3 length is 16 residues. Germline V gives CDR1 PRHDT, CDR2 FYEKMQ (reference sequence). Deletions cut 1 base from V and 1 base from J, with 13 bases between. Sequencing used immunoSEQ multiplex PCR; TCRdb keeps in-frame clones, though not all of them. The sample lists about 190,000 clones; around 84% were seen once. Clinical histories supplied by participants themselves formed the basis of cohort assignment. Recovered status in Cohort 3 required two negative PCRs, clearance, or symptom resolution.

The sample taken for sequencing was PBMCs or T cells enriched from blood (not recorded which). The chain recombines TRBV13 with TRBJ1-2; D unclear. The TCR originated in a woman aged 25 to 39 who had recovered from COVID-19. CDR3 protein: CASSLVGGPDNYGYTF. In DNA, the CDR3 is TGTGCCAGCAGCTTAGTTGGTGGGCCGGATAACTATGGCTACACCTTC.